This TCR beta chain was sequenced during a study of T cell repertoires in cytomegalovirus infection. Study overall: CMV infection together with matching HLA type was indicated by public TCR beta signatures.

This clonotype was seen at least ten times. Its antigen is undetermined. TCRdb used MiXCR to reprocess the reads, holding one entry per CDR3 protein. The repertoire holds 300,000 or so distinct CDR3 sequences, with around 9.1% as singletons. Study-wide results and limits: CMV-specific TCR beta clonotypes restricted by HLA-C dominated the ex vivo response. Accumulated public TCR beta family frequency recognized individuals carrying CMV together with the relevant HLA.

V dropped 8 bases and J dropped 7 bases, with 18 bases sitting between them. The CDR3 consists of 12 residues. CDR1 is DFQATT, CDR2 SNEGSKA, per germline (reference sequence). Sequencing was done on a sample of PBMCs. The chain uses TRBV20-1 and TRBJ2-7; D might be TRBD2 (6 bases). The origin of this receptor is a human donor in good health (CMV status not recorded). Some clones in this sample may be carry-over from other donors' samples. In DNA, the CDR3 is TGCAGTCCGCGGGGCAGCCTACGTGAGCAGTACGTC. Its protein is CSPRGSLREQYV.